A single T cell receptor (beta chain) is shown here with its context. TCRdb passed the RT-PCR reads through MiXCR, listing each CDR3 protein once. In the table there are around 700,000 distinct CDR3 sequences, 12% to 15% of which are singletons. Sequencing was performed on memory CD4+ T cells from blood. The clonotype originates from a female donor in good health, serving as a healthy control.

The CDR3 DNA reads TGTGCCACACAGGGAGGAGAGACCCAGTACTTC. Translating it yields CATQGGETQYF. J is TRBJ2-5 and V is TRBV10-3, with D perhaps being TRBD1 or TRBD2 (6 bases each). The CDR3 totals 11 residues. Trimming took off 10 bases at V and 4 bases at J, with 10 bases between the two ends. CDR1 is ENHRY and CDR2 is SYGVKD in the germline V gene.